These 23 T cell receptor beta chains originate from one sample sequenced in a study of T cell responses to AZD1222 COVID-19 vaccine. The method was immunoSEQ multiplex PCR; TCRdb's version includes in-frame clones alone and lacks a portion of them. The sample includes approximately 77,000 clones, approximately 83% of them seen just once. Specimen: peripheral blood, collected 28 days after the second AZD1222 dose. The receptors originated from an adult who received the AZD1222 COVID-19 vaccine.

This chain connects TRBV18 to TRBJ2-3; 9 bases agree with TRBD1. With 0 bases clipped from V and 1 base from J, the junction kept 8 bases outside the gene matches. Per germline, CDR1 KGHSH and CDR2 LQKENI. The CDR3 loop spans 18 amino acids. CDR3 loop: CASSPPSQGAMGTDTQYF. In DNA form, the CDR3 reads TGTGCCAGCTCACCACCGTCACAGGGGGCGATGGGCACAGATACGCAGTATTTT.

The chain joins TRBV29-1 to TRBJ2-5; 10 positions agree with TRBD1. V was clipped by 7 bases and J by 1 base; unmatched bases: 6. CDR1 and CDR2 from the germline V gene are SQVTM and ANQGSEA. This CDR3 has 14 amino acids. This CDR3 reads CSALRDRGQETQYF. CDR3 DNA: TGCAGCGCACTACGGGACAGGGGCCAAGAGACCCAGTACTTC. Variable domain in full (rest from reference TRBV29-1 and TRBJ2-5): SAVISQKPSRDICQRGTSLTIQCQVDSQVTMMFWYRQQPGQSLTLIATANQGSEATYESGFVIDKFPISRPNLTFSTLTVSNMSPEDSSIYLCSALRDRGQETQYFGPGTRLLVL.

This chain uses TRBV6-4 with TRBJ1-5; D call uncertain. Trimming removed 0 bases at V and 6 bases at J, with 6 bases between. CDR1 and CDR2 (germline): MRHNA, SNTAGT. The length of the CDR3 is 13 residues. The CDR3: CASSDSNFQPQHF. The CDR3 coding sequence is TGTGCCAGCAGTGACTCGAATTTTCAGCCCCAGCATTTT.

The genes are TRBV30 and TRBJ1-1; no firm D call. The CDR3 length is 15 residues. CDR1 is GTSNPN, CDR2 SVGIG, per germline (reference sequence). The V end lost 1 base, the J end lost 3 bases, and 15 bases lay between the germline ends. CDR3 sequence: CAWSGAGYVDTEAFF. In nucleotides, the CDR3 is TGTGCCTGGAGTGGCGCAGGATATGTGGACACTGAAGCTTTCTTT.

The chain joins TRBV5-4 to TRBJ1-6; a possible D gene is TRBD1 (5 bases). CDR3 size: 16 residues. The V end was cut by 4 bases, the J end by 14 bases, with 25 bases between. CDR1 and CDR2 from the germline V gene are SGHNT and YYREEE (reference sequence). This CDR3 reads CASSRRVGGNGGALHF. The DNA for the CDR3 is TGTGCCAGCAGCCGGCGGGTAGGCGGCAATGGAGGGGCCCTCCACTTT.

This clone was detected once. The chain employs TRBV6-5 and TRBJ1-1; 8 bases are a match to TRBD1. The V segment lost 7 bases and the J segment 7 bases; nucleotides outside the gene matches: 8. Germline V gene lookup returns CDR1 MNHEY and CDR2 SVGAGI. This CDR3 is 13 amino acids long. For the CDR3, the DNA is TGTGCCAGCACCGTACAGGGGGGCATTGAAGCTTTCTTT. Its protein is CASTVQGGIEAFF.

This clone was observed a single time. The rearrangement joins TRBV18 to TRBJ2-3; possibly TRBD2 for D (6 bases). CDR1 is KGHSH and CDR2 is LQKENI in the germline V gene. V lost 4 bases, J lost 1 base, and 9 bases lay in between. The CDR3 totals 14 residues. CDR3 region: CASSRASGTDTQYF. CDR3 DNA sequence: TGTGCCAGCTCACGGGCTAGCGGCACAGATACGCAGTATTTT.

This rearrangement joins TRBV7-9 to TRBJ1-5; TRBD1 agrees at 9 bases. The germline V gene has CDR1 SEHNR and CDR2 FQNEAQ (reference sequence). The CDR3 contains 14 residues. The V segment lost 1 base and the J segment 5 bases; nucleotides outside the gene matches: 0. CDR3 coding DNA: TGTGCCAGCAGCTTAGGGACAGGGGATCAGCCCCAGCATTTT. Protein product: CASSLGTGDQPQHF. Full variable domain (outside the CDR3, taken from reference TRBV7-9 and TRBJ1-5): DTGVSQNPRHKITKRGQNVTFRCDPISEHNRLYWYRQTLGQGPEFLTYFQNEAQLEKSRLLSDRFSAERPKGSFSTLEIQRTEQGDSAMYLCASSLGTGDQPQHFGDGTRLSIL.

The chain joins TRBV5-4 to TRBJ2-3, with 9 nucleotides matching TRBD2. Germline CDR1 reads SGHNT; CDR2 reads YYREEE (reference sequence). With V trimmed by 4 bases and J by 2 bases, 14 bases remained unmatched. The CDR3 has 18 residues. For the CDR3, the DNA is TGTGCCAGCAGCCCAGTAAGCGGGAGGCCCGACACCACAGATACGCAGTATTTT. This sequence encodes CASSPVSGRPDTTDTQYF.

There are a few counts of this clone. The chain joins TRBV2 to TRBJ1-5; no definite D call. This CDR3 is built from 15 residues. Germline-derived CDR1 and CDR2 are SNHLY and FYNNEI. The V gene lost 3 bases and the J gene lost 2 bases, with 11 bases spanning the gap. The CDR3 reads CASSDSPAGNQPQHF. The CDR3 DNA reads TGTGCCAGCAGTGATAGCCCCGCGGGCAATCAGCCCCAGCATTTT. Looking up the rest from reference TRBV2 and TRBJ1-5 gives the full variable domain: EPEVTQTPSHQVTQMGQEVILRCVPISNHLYFYWYRQILGQKVEFLVSFYNNEISEKSEIFDDQFSVERPDGSNFTLKIRSTKLEDSAMYFCASSDSPAGNQPQHFGDGTRLSIL.

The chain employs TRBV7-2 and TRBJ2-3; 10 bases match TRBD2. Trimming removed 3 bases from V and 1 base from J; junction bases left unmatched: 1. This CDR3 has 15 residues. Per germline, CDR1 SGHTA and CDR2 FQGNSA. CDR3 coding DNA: TGTGCCAGCAGCTTTCTAGCGGGGGGCACAGATACGCAGTATTTT. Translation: CASSFLAGGTDTQYF.

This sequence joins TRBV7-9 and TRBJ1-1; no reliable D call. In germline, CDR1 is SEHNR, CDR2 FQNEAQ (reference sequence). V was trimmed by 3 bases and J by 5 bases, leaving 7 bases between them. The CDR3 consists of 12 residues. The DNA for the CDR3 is TGTGCCAGCAGCTTCGGGGTTACTGAAGCTTTCTTT. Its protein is CASSFGVTEAFF.

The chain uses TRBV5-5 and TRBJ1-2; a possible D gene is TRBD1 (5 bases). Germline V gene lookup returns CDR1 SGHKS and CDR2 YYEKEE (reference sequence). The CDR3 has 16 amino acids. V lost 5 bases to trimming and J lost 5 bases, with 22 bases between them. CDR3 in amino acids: CASSFQISRERYGYTF. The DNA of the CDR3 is TGTGCCAGCAGTTTCCAAATCTCCAGGGAGAGGTATGGCTACACCTTC.

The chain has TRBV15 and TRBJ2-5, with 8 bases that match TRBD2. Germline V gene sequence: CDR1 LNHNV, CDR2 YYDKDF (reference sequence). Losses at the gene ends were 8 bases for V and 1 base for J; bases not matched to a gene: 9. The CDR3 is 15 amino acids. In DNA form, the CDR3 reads TGTGCCACCCAAAAAAGCGGGAGAGCCCAAGAGACCCAGTACTTC. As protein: CATQKSGRAQETQYF.

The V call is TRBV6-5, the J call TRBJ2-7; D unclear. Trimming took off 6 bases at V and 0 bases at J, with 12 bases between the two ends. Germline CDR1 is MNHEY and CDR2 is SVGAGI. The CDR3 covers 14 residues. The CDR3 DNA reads TGTGCCAGCAGCCGTGACCGGAGCTCCTACGAGCAGTACTTC. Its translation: CASSRDRSSYEQYF.

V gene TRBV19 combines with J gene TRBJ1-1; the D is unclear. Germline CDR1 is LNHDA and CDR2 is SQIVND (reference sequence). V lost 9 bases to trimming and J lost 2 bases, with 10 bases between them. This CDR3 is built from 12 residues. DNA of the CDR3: TGTGCCAGCGCTACAGTAAACACTGAAGCTTTCTTT. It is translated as CASATVNTEAFF.

CDR3 in DNA: TGTGCCAGCAGCTTGGACAGGGGACCCGAGCAGTACTTC. Its translation is CASSLDRGPEQYF. V is TRBV5-6 and J is TRBJ2-7; 7 bases are shared with TRBD1. Germline V gene sequence: CDR1 SGHDT, CDR2 YYEEEE. Germline trimming cut 0 bases from V and 6 bases from J; bases unmatched to any gene: 3. The length of the CDR3 is 13 residues.

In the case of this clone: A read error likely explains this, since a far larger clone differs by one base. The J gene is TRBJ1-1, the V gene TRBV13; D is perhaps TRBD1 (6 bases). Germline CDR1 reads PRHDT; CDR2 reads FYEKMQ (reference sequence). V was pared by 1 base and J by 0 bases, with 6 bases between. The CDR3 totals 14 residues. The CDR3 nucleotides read TGTGCCAGCAGCTTAGCAGGGGTGAACACTGAAGCTTTCTTT. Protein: CASSLAGVNTEAFF.

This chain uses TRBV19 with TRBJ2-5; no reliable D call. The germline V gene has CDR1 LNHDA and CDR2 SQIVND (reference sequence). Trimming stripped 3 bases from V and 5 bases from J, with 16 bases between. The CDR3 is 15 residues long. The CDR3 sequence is CASSIFGVKYETQYF. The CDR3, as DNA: TGTGCCAGTAGTATCTTTGGGGTGAAGTACGAGACCCAGTACTTC. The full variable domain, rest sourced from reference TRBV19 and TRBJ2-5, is DGGITQSPKYLFRKEGQNVTLSCEQNLNHDAMYWYRQDPGQGLRLIYYSQIVNDFQKGDIAEGYSVSREKKESFPLTVTSAQKNPTAFYLCASSIFGVKYETQYFGPGTRLLVL.

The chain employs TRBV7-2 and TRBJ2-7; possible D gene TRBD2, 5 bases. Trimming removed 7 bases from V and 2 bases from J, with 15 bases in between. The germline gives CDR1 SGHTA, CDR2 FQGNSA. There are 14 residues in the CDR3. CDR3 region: CASTVSGVAYEQYF. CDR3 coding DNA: TGTGCCAGCACCGTCTCCGGGGTAGCCTACGAGCAGTACTTC.

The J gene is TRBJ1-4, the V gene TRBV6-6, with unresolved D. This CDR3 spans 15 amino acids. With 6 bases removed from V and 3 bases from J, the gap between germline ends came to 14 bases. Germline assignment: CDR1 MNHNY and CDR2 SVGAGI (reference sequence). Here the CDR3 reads CASSDSLAANEKLFF. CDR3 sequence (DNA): TGTGCCAGCAGCGACTCTCTCGCGGCTAATGAAAAACTGTTTTTT.

CDR3 protein: CASPGGSYGYTF. CDR3 nucleotides: TGTGCCAGCCCGGGGGGGAGCTATGGCTACACCTTC. The chain joins TRBV5-6 to TRBJ1-2; D perhaps matches TRBD1 (5 bases). The CDR3 sequence is 12 residues long. Looked up from germline, CDR1 is SGHDT and CDR2 is YYEEEE. Trimming removed 7 bases from V and 4 bases from J, with 11 bases in between.

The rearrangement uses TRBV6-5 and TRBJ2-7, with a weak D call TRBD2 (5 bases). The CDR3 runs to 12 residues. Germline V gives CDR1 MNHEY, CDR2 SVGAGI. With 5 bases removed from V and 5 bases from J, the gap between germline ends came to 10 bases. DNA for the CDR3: TGTGCCAGCAGTCCCCTAGCCGACGAGCAGTACTTC. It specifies CASSPLADEQYF.